Sequencing of this T cell receptor (beta chain) was carried out in a study of T cells after yellow fever vaccination. This clonotype was recorded at least ten times. TCRdb processed the 5' RACE reads anew with MiXCR; each CDR3 protein has one entry. The profile shows around 320,000 distinct CDR3 sequences, around 4.5% of them singletons. The TCR originated in a man younger than 30 who received the YFV17D yellow fever vaccine. The sample here was PBMCs, taken 15 days after the yellow fever booster vaccination.

The CDR3 loop is CASSLMGQGNTEAFF. As DNA, the CDR3 is TGTGCCAGCAGCTTAATGGGGCAGGGGAACACTGAAGCTTTCTTT. The genes are TRBV7-2 and TRBJ1-1; D may be TRBD1 (5 bases). Germline V gives CDR1 SGHTA, CDR2 FQGNSA. Trimming removed 2 bases from V and 1 base from J, with 11 bases in between. This CDR3 comprises 15 residues.